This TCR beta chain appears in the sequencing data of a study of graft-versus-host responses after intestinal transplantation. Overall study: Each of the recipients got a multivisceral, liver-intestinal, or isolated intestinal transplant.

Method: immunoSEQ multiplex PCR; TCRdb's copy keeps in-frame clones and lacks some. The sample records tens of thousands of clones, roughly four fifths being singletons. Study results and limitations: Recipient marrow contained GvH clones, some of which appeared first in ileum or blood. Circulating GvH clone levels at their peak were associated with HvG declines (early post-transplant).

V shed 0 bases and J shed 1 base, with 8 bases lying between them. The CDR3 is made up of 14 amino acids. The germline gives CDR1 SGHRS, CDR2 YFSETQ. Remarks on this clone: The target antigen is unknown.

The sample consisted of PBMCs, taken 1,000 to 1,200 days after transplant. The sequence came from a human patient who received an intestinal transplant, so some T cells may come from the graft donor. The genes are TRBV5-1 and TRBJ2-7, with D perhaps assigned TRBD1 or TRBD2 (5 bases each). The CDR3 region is CASSLGDASYEQYF. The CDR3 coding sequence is TGCGCCAGCAGCTTGGGGGACGCATCCTACGAGCAGTACTTC. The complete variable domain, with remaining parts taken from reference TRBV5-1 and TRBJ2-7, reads KAGVTQTPRYLIKTRGQQVTLSCSPISGHRSVSWYQQTPGQGLQFLFEYFSETQRNKGNFPGRFSGRQFSNSRSEMNVSTLELGDSALYLCASSLGDASYEQYFGPGTRLTVT.